Described below is a single TCR beta chain sequence and its context. Its antigen is still unknown. TCRdb keeps only in-frame clones here, not all; method: immunoSEQ multiplex PCR. The sample lists approximately 230,000 clones; about 90% were seen once. The data stem from a study of cytomegalovirus exposure and HLA in healthy donors. Study-wide findings and caveats: Generally TCR sequences proved uncommon, though certain public TCRs appeared in numerous donors.

The donors were part of the roughly 110-subject validation cohort, which stood apart from the 666-subject first cohort. Trimming stripped 5 bases from V and 1 base from J, with 17 bases between. This CDR3 is 15 amino acids long. CDR1 SQVTM and CDR2 ANQGSEA come from the germline V gene. This clonotype was sampled from a man aged 18 to 35 in good health and CMV-seropositive. The chain joins TRBV29-1 to TRBJ1-1, with D unresolved. Source material: PBMCs. The CDR3 coding sequence is TGCAGCGTTTTTCCAACCGGGTCTCCGAACACTGAAGCTTTCTTT. It encodes CSVFPTGSPNTEAFF.